The T cell receptor (beta chain) described here comes from a study of blood T cell repertoires in COVID-19. The CDR3 is 12 amino acids. V was cut by 7 bases and J by 6 bases, with 13 bases left in between. Germline V gene data show CDR1 as SGHAT and CDR2 as FQNNGV. Authors' processing steps: Amplified reference gene primers provided the basis for estimating nucleated cell counts. The table came from immunoSEQ multiplex PCR; TCRdb's copy has only in-frame clones and leaves some out. For V, J and clone size, that table is used; D and trimming come from the DNA. The sample carries around 500,000 clones, more than 75% recorded once.

The sequencing sample was made of PBMCs or T cells enriched from blood (not recorded which). This chain uses TRBV11-2 with TRBJ2-7; tentative D call: TRBD2 (6 bases). The sequence was collected from a middle-aged woman who had recovered from COVID-19. CDR3 in amino acids: CASMGRRPEQYF. CDR3 DNA: TGTGCCAGCATGGGGAGGAGGCCCGAGCAGTACTTC. Full variable domain (rest looked up from reference TRBV11-2 and TRBJ2-7): EAGVAQSPRYKIIEKRQSVAFWCNPISGHATLYWYQQILGQGPKLLIQFQNNGVVDDSQLPKDRFSAERLKGVDSTLKIQPAKLEDSAVYLCASMGRRPEQYFGPGTRLTVT.